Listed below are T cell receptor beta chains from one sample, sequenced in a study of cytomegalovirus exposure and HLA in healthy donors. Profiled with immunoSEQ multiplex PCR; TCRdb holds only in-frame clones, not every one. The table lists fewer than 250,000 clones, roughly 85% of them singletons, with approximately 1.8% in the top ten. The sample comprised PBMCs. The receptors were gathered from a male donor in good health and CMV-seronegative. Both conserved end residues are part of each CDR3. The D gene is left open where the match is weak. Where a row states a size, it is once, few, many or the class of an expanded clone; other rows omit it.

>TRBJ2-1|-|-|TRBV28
CASSLGQHNEQFF
TGTGCCAGCAGTTTGGGACAACACAATGAGCAGTTCTTC
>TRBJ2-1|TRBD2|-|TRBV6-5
CASSWSGGLLNEQFF
TGTGCCAGCAGTTGGAGCGGGGGCCTGCTCAATGAGCAGTTCTTC
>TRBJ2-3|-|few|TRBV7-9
CASSVVAWPDTQYF
TGTGCCAGCAGTGTAGTAGCGTGGCCAGATACGCAGTATTTT
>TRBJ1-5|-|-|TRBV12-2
CASRLIRREQQPQHF
TGTGCAAGTCGCTTAATTCGTAGGGAGCAGCAGCCCCAGCATTTT
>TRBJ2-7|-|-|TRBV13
CASSLGSDSLDDEQYF
TGTGCCAGCAGCTTAGGCTCGGACAGTCTGGACGACGAGCAGTACTTC
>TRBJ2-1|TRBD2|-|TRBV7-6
CASSLASGSVGNEQFF
TGTGCCAGCAGCTTGGCAAGCGGGAGTGTTGGCAATGAGCAGTTCTTC
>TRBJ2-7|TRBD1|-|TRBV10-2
CASSTGGSYEQYF
TGCGCCAGCAGTACAGGGGGCTCCTACGAGCAGTACTTC
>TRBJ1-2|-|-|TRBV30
CAWSETDNSYGYTF
TGTGCCTGGAGTGAGACGGACAATAGCTATGGCTACACCTTC
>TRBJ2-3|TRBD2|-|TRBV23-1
CASTEPTSGSTDTQYF
TGCGCCAGCACCGAACCTACTAGCGGGAGCACAGATACGCAGTATTTT
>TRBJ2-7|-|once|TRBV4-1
CASSLLAGQWSYEQYF
TGCGCCAGCAGCCTACTGGCAGGGCAGTGGTCCTACGAGCAGTACTTC
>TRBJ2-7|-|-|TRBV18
CASSAGDRPTYEQYF
TGTGCCAGCTCAGCGGGGGACAGGCCAACCTACGAGCAGTACTTC
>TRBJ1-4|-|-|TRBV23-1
CASSQSGGRDHFLVETNEKLFF
TGCGCCAGCAGTCAATCGGGAGGCAGGGATCATTTTTTGGTGGAAACTAATGAAAAACTGTTTTTT